Many counts were recorded for the clone carrying this T cell receptor beta chain. The ends lost 3 bases at V and 1 base at J; junction bases unmatched: 5. This CDR3 comprises 14 residues. The germline V gene encodes CDR1 DFQATT and CDR2 SNEGSKA (reference sequence). The source of the sample is a study of T-cell reconstitution after alpha-beta-depleted transplantation in children. Unique molecular identifiers were built into the TCRbeta library. Via MiXCR, TCRdb re-called the PCR reads, giving one row per CDR3 protein. The table has about 27,000 distinct CDR3 sequences, roughly a sixth seen once. The chain couples TRBV20-1 to TRBJ1-1; 7 bases are shared with TRBD1. Here the sequenced sample was PBMCs, mostly from graft donor cells, taken 60 days after TCRalphabeta/CD19-depleted stem cell transplant. This sequence was found in a male patient under 10 years old who had a stem cell transplant for acute lymphoblastic leukemia, so the T cells may come from the graft donor. In nucleotides, the CDR3 is TGCAGTGCTAGGAGACAGGGCCCGAACACTGAAGCTTTCTTT. Translating it yields CSARRQGPNTEAFF.